These T cell receptor beta chains were read from a single sample in a study of regulatory T cells in long-lasting Graves disease. TCRdb re-derived calls from the multiplex PCR reads in MiXCR, one entry per CDR3 protein. This table has 350,000 to 450,000 distinct CDR3 sequences, about 21% appearing once. The input for sequencing was peripheral blood mononuclear cells (PBMCs), taken when the disease was refractory, from a patient treated with antithyroid drugs. Receptors originate from a female donor with Graves disease. Each CDR3 is given with its conserved first and last residue. D genes are given only for firm matches. A clone size is listed for some rows: how often the clone was seen (once, few, many), or a class if it is expanded.

>many|.|TRBJ1-2|TRBV7-9
TGTGCCAGCAGCCGGACGGGACGCAGGAGCCCGGACACCTTC
CASSRTGRRSPDTF
>.|TRBD1|TRBJ2-2|TRBV5-1
TGCGCCAGCAGCAGACCACAGGGGGCTGAATCCGGGGAGCTGTTTTTT
CASSRPQGAESGELFF
>.|.|TRBJ1-1|TRBV20-1
TGCAGTGCCAATAAGCGTACAGGGTTCGGTACTGAAGCTTTCTTT
CSANKRTGFGTEAFF
>many|TRBD2|TRBJ2-5|TRBV12-3/TRBV12-4
TGTGCCAGCAGTTTCCCCACCGGCGGACTAGCATGGGAGACCCAGTACTTC
CASSFPTGGLAWETQYF
>many|.|TRBJ2-7|TRBV3-1
TGTGCCAGCAGTCGGGGCCTTCCCCCCACCTACGAGCAGTACTTC
CASSRGLPPTYEQYF
>many|TRBD1|TRBJ2-7|TRBV27
TGTGCCAGCAGTTTAGCAGGGGGTATCAACGAGCAGTACTTC
CASSLAGGINEQYF
>.|.|TRBJ2-2|TRBV20-1
TGCAGTGCTGGAGCGCACACCGGGGAGCTGTTTTTT
CSAGAHTGELFF
>.|.|TRBJ1-5|TRBV19
TGTGCCAGTAGTATAGACAGTCCTACCTCTTCTCAGCCCCAGCATTTT
CASSIDSPTSSQPQHF
>many|TRBD2|TRBJ2-7|TRBV29-1
TGCAGCGCTGAACCCGGGGGGGGCTACGAGCAGTACTTC
CSAEPGGGYEQYF
>few|TRBD2|TRBJ2-6|TRBV15
TGTGCCACCAGCAGAGATTGGGCTAGCGGGAGTTCTGGGGCCAACGTCCTGACTTTC
CATSRDWASGSSGANVLTF
>few|TRBD1|TRBJ2-7|TRBV19
TGTGCCAGTAGACCGACAGGGGTCCACGAGCAGTACTTC
CASRPTGVHEQYF
>many|.|TRBJ2-2|TRBV28
TGTGCCAGCAGTGCGGAAATCCTGAACACCGGGGAGCTGTTTTTT
CASSAEILNTGELFF